Given below is one T cell receptor (beta chain) in context. Which cohort a participant joined came from the clinical history participants gave. Trimming stripped 3 bases from V and 6 bases from J, with 9 bases between. The germline CDR1 and CDR2 sequences are ENHRY and SYGVKD. The CDR3 spans 12 residues. In the authors' methods: The authors estimated nucleated cell counts from reference gene primer amplification. Profiling relied on immunoSEQ multiplex PCR, and the TCRdb table lists in-frame clones only, not all of them. That table furnishes V, J and clone size, whereas the DNA furnished D and trimming. The sample includes about 270,000 clones, about 89% seen only once; the top ten take around 2.4%. This sample was included in a study of blood T cell repertoires in COVID-19.

This chain links TRBV10-3 with TRBJ2-7, with D hard to call. The receptor was derived from a woman aged 18-29 years who had recovered from COVID-19. Specimen: PBMCs or T cells enriched from blood (not recorded which). As DNA, the CDR3 is TGTGCCATCAGTGATAGTGTCGGCGAGCAGTACTTC. This sequence encodes CAISDSVGEQYF.